The 27 T cell receptor beta chains below come from one sample, sequenced in a study of T cells after posttransplantation cyclophosphamide. Assay: immunoSEQ multiplex PCR; the TCRdb copy retains only in-frame clones and omits some. The sample is made up of about 38,000 clones, none counted only once. Sequenced material: PBMCs. Receptor source: a young man in good health and a related stem cell transplant donor.

This clone has at least ten counts. The rearrangement joins TRBV18 to TRBJ2-1; TRBD1 aligns across 7 bases. Germline CDR1 is KGHSH and CDR2 is LQKENI. V shed 3 bases, J shed 7 bases, and the junction held 9 bases outside the gene matches. This CDR3 comprises 15 residues. Written as DNA, the CDR3 is TGTGCCAGCTCACCCCGGCAGGGGGTAGGAAATGAGCAGTTCTTC. It encodes CASSPRQGVGNEQFF.

This clone was counted at least ten times. The rearrangement links TRBV19 to TRBJ1-6; D possibly corresponds to TRBD1 (5 bases). The CDR3 extends over 18 amino acids. Germline V gene data show CDR1 as LNHDA and CDR2 as SQIVND (reference sequence). The ends were cut back, 2 bases at V and 9 bases at J, with 23 bases in the middle. CDR3 protein: CASSILTADGRNGSPLHF. DNA for the CDR3: TGTGCCAGTAGTATACTGACAGCTGACGGGAGGAATGGTTCACCCCTCCACTTT.

This clone has a count of ten or more. The chain couples TRBV18 to TRBJ2-3; D gene uncertain. Trimming shortened V by 2 bases and J by 4 bases, and 4 bases separated the two germline ends. The germline V gene has CDR1 KGHSH and CDR2 LQKENI. This CDR3 has 12 residues. CDR3 residues: CASSPSADTQYF. The CDR3 DNA reads TGTGCCAGCTCACCATCCGCAGATACGCAGTATTTT.

This clone was seen ten or more times. Mismatch with germline at one junction end may stem from a read error. The V call is TRBV7-7, the J call TRBJ2-1, with TRBD2 matching over 8 bases. The CDR3 loop spans 13 amino acids. The germline CDR1 and CDR2 sequences are SSHAT and FNYEAQ (reference sequence). Here the CDR3 DNA reads TGTGCTAGCAGCTATATAGCGGGGTATGAGCAGTTCTTC. It codes for CASSYIAGYEQFF.

The chain couples TRBV6-1 to TRBJ1-1; TRBD1 aligns across 9 bases. Germline trimming cut 3 bases from V and 0 bases from J; bases unmatched to any gene: 5. The length of the CDR3 is 16 residues. From germline, CDR1 is MNHNS and CDR2 SASEGT. The CDR3 reads CASSDTGGWMNTEAFF. The CDR3 nucleotides are TGTGCCAGCAGTGATACAGGGGGCTGGATGAACACTGAAGCTTTCTTT.

This clone was found many times. J is TRBJ2-5 and V is TRBV7-3, with D possibly matching TRBD1 (6 bases). The CDR3 extends over 14 amino acids. Germline values: CDR1 SGHTA, CDR2 FQGTGA. Deletions cut 2 bases from V and 1 base from J, with 8 bases between. The CDR3 loop reads CASSLWGPQETQYF. The CDR3 DNA reads as TGTGCCAGCAGCTTATGGGGGCCCCAAGAGACCCAGTACTTC.

At least ten counts were recorded for this clone. The genes are TRBV28 and TRBJ2-1, with 7 bases matching TRBD1. The CDR3 runs 15 residues. Germline CDR1 reads MDHEN; CDR2 reads SYDVKM. Unmatched junction bases numbered 3, after V lost 2 bases and J lost 2 bases. CDR3 nucleotides: TGTGCCAGCAGTTTAAACAGGGGAACCTACAATGAGCAGTTCTTC. Protein sequence: CASSLNRGTYNEQFF.

With regard to this clone: The CDR3 end shows no conserved phenylalanine or tryptophan, and so a read error is likely. The DNA is omitted, as the CDR3 cannot be located on it reliably, and the CDR3 follows TCRdb's listing. CDR3 loop: CASSLPGTGGWVS. V and J are TRBV5-4 and TRBJ2-4; the DNA was not used to check the table's D call, TRBD1. The CDR3 length is 13 residues, termini included. Looked up from germline, CDR1 is SGHNT and CDR2 is YYREEE (reference sequence).

This clone was found many times. The chain links TRBV2 to TRBJ1-2; 7 positions match TRBD1. Trimming at V came to 9 bases and at J to 2 bases, leaving 6 bases not matched to a gene. The germline gives CDR1 SNHLY, CDR2 FYNNEI. The CDR3 runs to 13 residues. In DNA, the CDR3 is TGTGCCAGAGAGAAGACAGGGAACTATGGCTACACCTTC. Encoded protein: CAREKTGNYGYTF.

In this sample, this clone turned up a few times. This chain connects TRBV5-4 to TRBJ2-3, with TRBD2 matching over 10 bases. Germline assignment: CDR1 SGHNT and CDR2 YYREEE (reference sequence). The CDR3 loop spans 15 amino acids. The V gene end was trimmed by 5 bases and the J gene end by 4 bases; junction bases not matched to a gene: 7. The CDR3 DNA sequence: TGTGCCAGCAGGCGTAGCGGGGGGCGATCAGATACGCAGTATTTT. It specifies CASRRSGGRSDTQYF.

The genes are TRBV18 and TRBJ2-5, with TRBD2 identical over 8 bases. The V segment lost 6 bases and the J segment 1 base; nucleotides outside the gene matches: 7. This CDR3 region has 15 residues. From germline, CDR1 is KGHSH and CDR2 LQKENI. For the CDR3, the DNA is TGTGCCAGCTCCCTCGGGGGGGGATCCCAAGAGACCCAGTACTTC. Its protein is CASSLGGGSQETQYF.

This clone was observed many times. The J gene is TRBJ2-1, the V gene TRBV5-1; no reliable D call. Trimming left V 0 bases short and J 3 bases short, with 7 bases between. Germline values: CDR1 SGHRS, CDR2 YFSETQ. This CDR3 region has 14 residues. The CDR3 DNA is TGCGCCAGCAGCTTGGACACCTTCTACAATGAGCAGTTCTTC. Its protein is CASSLDTFYNEQFF.

This clone was seen ten or more times. The V call is TRBV5-1, the J call TRBJ2-1; 8 nucleotides agree with TRBD1. Germline CDR1 and CDR2: SGHRS and YFSETQ. This CDR3 is built from 15 residues. After removal of 4 bases from V and 5 bases from J, the junction contained 8 bases not matched to a gene. CDR3 in amino acids: CASSPGQGGHNEQFF. The CDR3 DNA follows: TGCGCCAGCAGCCCCGGACAGGGCGGGCACAATGAGCAGTTCTTC.

This clone was observed at least ten times. The chain recombines TRBV27 with TRBJ1-1; D is perhaps TRBD1 (6 bases). CDR1 is MNHEY, CDR2 SMNVEV, per germline (reference sequence). V was cut by 5 bases and J by 0 bases, with 13 bases left in between. The CDR3 loop spans 15 amino acids. The CDR3 sequence is CASSPWTDLNTEAFF. CDR3 in DNA: TGTGCCAGCAGTCCCTGGACAGACCTGAACACTGAAGCTTTCTTT.

The chain carries TRBV11-2 and TRBJ1-5; tentatively, D is TRBD1 (6 bases). V lost 5 bases and J lost 3, with 14 bases in between. The CDR3 length is 15 residues. Germline CDR1 SGHAT, CDR2 FQNNGV. The CDR3 DNA is TGTGCCAGCAGCGCCGATGGACAGCACAATCAGCCCCAGCATTTT. Translation gives CASSADGQHNQPQHF.

This clone was seen repeatedly, ten times or more. The V and J genes are TRBV11-1 and TRBJ1-2; 8 bases fit TRBD1. There are 16 residues in the CDR3. Trimming at V came to 3 bases and at J to 4 bases, leaving 10 bases not matched to a gene. The germline V gene has CDR1 SGHAT and CDR2 FQDESV (reference sequence). CDR3 sequence reads: CASSFEAGGLSYGYTF. CDR3 coding DNA: TGTGCCAGCAGCTTCGAGGCAGGGGGCTTGAGCTATGGCTACACCTTC.

The chain joins TRBV5-1 to TRBJ1-2; the D gene is possibly TRBD1 (6 bases). This CDR3 contains 13 residues. Germline V gene data show CDR1 as SGHRS and CDR2 as YFSETQ. V was cut by 5 bases and J by 5 bases, with 13 bases left in between. The CDR3 DNA follows: TGCGCCAGCAGATGGACAGAAGAATATGGCTACACCTTC. This encodes CASRWTEEYGYTF.

This clone was recorded at least ten times. The rearrangement uses TRBV28 and TRBJ1-6, with D perhaps matching TRBD1 (5 bases). V was cut by 2 bases and J by 7 bases, with 12 bases left in between. The germline V gene encodes CDR1 MDHEN and CDR2 SYDVKM. The CDR3 spans 15 residues. CDR3 in amino acids: CASSLDHRPNSPLHF. CDR3 nucleotide sequence: TGTGCCAGCAGTTTAGATCACAGGCCGAATTCACCCCTCCACTTT. Drawing the rest from reference TRBV28 and TRBJ1-6, the complete variable domain is DVKVTQSSRYLVKRTGEKVFLECVQDMDHENMFWYRQDPGLGLRLIYFSYDVKMKEKGDIPEGYSVSREKKERFSLILESASTNQTSMYLCASSLDHRPNSPLHFGNGTRLTVT.

This clone was recorded many times. The chain recombines TRBV5-6 with TRBJ1-5, with D possibly matching TRBD1 (5 bases). This CDR3 region has 12 residues. Trimming pared 4 bases from V and 9 bases from J, leaving 11 bases between. The germline gives CDR1 SGHDT, CDR2 YYEEEE. The CDR3: CASSLPQGPQHF. CDR3 sequence (DNA): TGTGCCAGCAGCCTCCCCCAGGGGCCCCAGCATTTT.

This clone showed up many times. The chain recombines TRBV5-1 with TRBJ2-4, with a tentative D call TRBD1 (6 bases). The CDR3 consists of 17 residues. The germline CDR1 and CDR2 sequences are SGHRS and YFSETQ. V shed 4 bases and J shed 1 base, with 18 bases lying between them. For the CDR3, the DNA is TGCGCCAGCAGCCCGGGACACATCTCGGGTGCCAAAAACATTCAGTACTTC. It is translated as CASSPGHISGAKNIQYF.

This clone was recorded at least ten times. The chain is built from TRBV12-3 or TRBV12-4 and TRBJ1-6; no reliable D call. The CDR3 consists of 12 residues. Trimming pared 3 bases from V and 7 bases from J, leaving 4 bases between. DNA of the CDR3: TGTGCCAGCAGTTTTCTCAATTCACCCCTCCACTTT. It is translated as CASSFLNSPLHF.

At least ten counts were recorded for this clone. The V gene is TRBV5-4, the J gene TRBJ1-2; TRBD1 aligns across 8 bases. Germline V lookup: CDR1 SGHNT, CDR2 YYREEE (reference sequence). CDR3 length: 13 amino acids. Trimming cost V 4 bases and J 6 bases; bases outside gene matches: 5. In nucleotides, the CDR3 is TGTGCCAGCAGCGGGCAGACAGGGGATGGCTACACCTTC. It is translated as CASSGQTGDGYTF.

This clone was observed many times. DNA for the CDR3: TGTGCCAGCTCAGACCGGGACAGGGGATCCCACGAGCAGTACTTC. This codes for CASSDRDRGSHEQYF. The chain uses TRBV18 and TRBJ2-7; 10 bases are a match to TRBD1. The ends lost 5 bases at V and 5 bases at J; junction bases unmatched: 9. The CDR3 spans 15 residues. Germline assignment: CDR1 KGHSH and CDR2 LQKENI.

In its sample, this clone was seen many times. The gene calls are TRBV4-2 and TRBJ2-1, with TRBD1 identical over 8 bases. V trimming: 0 bases; J trimming: 6 bases; junction bases outside the gene matches: 10. Germline CDR1 LGHNA, CDR2 YNFKEQ. The CDR3 has 17 residues. The CDR3 loop is CASSQEVTGGVGNEQFF. DNA of the CDR3: TGTGCCAGCAGCCAAGAGGTAACAGGGGGAGTTGGCAATGAGCAGTTCTTC.

Ten or more counts support this clone. V is TRBV7-3 and J is TRBJ2-1; 8 bases are a match to TRBD1. The CDR3 has 15 amino acids. From germline, CDR1 is SGHTA and CDR2 FQGTGA. Trimming took 2 bases from V and 8 from J; bases not matched to a gene: 8. CDR3: CASSLGHRGVYEQFF. In nucleotides, the CDR3 is TGTGCCAGCAGCTTAGGGCACAGGGGGGTATATGAGCAGTTCTTC.

The V gene is TRBV24-1, the J gene TRBJ1-2; the D gene is possibly TRBD1 (5 bases). V was cut by 2 bases and J by 8 bases, with 17 bases left in between. The CDR3 is made up of 15 amino acids. Looked up from germline, CDR1 is KGHDR and CDR2 is SFDVKD. CDR3 amino acids: CATSDSGGDEGGYTF. The CDR3 coding sequence is TGTGCCACCAGTGATTCGGGGGGGGACGAAGGGGGCTACACCTTC.

This clone showed up many times. This sequence joins TRBV11-3 and TRBJ2-1; a weak D match, TRBD2 (6 bases). The V end was cut by 3 bases, the J end by 8 bases, with 11 bases between. Germline assignment: CDR1 SGHNT and CDR2 YENEEA. This CDR3 has 13 residues. The CDR3 nucleotides read TGTGCCAGCAGCTTCGCGGGGAACGATGAGCAGTTCTTC. This sequence encodes CASSFAGNDEQFF.